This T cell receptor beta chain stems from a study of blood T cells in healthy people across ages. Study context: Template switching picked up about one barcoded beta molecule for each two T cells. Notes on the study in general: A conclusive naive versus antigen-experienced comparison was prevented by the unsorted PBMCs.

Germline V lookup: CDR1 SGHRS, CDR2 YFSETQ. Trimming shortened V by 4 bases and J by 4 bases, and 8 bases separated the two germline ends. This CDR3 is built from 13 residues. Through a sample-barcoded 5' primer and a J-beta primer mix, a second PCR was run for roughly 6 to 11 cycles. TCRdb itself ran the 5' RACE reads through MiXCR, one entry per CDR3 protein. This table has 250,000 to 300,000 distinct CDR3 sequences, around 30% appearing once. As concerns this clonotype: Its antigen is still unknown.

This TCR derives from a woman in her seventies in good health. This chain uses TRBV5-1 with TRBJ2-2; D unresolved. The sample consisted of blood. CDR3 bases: TGCGCCAGCAGCGTGGAACGCACCGGGGAGCTGTTTTTT. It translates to CASSVERTGELFF.